The rows below give T cell receptor beta chains drawn from one sample of a study of blood T cell repertoires in COVID-19. Generated by immunoSEQ multiplex PCR, the TCRdb table keeps only in-frame clones and is missing some. This table holds about 210,000 clones, 82% found once. The sample consisted of peripheral blood. Receptors were obtained from a woman aged 40 to 50 with acute or convalescent COVID-19. Both conserved end residues are trimmed from each CDR3. A row's size may be missing; if present it is once, few, many or a size class.

clone size,V gene,CDR3 protein
.,TRBV13,ATNPGGIKGYT
.,TRBV6-2/TRBV6-3,ASSGTSGMNEQF
.,TRBV29-1,SVETSRRSSYEQY
.,TRBV3-1/TRBV3-2,ASSFGLAGTYEQY
.,TRBV4-1,ASSQLASADTQY
.,TRBV13,ASGEGTAGNIQY
.,TRBV6-5,ASSYDRANNSPLH
.,TRBV3-1/TRBV3-2,ASSRTGTQGLPLH
.,TRBV18,ASSPPPGRAPNYGYT
.,TRBV7-6,ASSPSGGTRNEQF
.,TRBV2,ASRVDSRQPQH
.,TRBV4-2,ASSHTSGGGTDTQY
.,TRBV11-3,ASSLGATTDTQY
.,TRBV11-2,ASSRPGLNEQF
.,TRBV6-4,ASSASGGGETQY
.,TRBV7-9,ASSLVPSANTGELF
.,TRBV25-1,ASTPSGRDYEQY
few,TRBV7-2,ASSIREDRAQY
.,TRBV6-1,ASSVRQDPMNTEAF
.,TRBV5-1,ASSQLGPYEKLF
few,TRBV2,ASSRGSQPQH
.,TRBV19,ASRQGASGNTIY
.,TRBV6-1,ASSVIGRPGVVTYSPLH
.,TRBV4-3,ASSRDRGNYGYT
.,TRBV25-1,ASSETSGIYNEQF
.,TRBV19,ASSRGNTEAF
.,TRBV6-5,AGTYRGLSNQPQH
.,TRBV5-6,ASSLGEGKASYEQY
few,TRBV2,ASTGTASYEQY
.,TRBV5-5,ASSAGQAPHVLT
.,TRBV29-1,SVGQRGYSYEQY
few,TRBV6-4,ASSDSISGGVDEQF
few,TRBV3-1/TRBV3-2,ASSQPPTGPSYEQY
.,TRBV9,ASSVGSSGDNEQF
.,TRBV6-5,ASSYEGQTQY
.,TRBV6-1,ASSEGRHTEAF
.,TRBV30,AWSVGSGSRPQH
.,TRBV12-3/TRBV12-4,ASRWEGRYEQY
few,TRBV7-2,ASSFDSPRSTDTQY
.,TRBV21-1,ASSKDSPRPRGAF
.,TRBV5-4,ASSSTGTSGDNEQF
.,TRBV7-2,ASSLRTGGQETQY
once,TRBV7-2,ASSSDRGVKDIQY
few,TRBV6-5,ASSYRGGDYGYT
once,TRBV5-1,ASSLEPAGGLNEQY
.,TRBV9,ASSVTAAQDEQY
.,TRBV27,ASRGTSDSYNEQF
.,TRBV29-1,SLRGGPPYNEQF
few,TRBV10-1,ASSGGQQGYEQY
.,TRBV4-2,ASSQLAGGRTREQY
.,TRBV7-8,ASSPTWTSGGFLEQY
.,TRBV20-1,SARGQGEQY
once,TRBV29-1,SAGLAGGIYNEQF